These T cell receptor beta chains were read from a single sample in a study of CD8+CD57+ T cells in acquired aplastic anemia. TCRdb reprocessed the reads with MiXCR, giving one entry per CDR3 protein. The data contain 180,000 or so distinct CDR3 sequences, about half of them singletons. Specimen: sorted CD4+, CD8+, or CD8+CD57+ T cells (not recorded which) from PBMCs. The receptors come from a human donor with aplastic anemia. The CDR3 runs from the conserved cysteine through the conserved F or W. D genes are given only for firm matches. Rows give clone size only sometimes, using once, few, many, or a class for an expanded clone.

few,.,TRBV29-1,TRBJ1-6,CSVRAAENSPLHF,TGCAGCGTTCGGGCAGCAGAGAATTCACCCCTCCACTTT
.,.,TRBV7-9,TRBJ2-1,CASSLEGDEQFF,TGTGCCAGCAGCTTGGAGGGAGATGAGCAGTTCTTC
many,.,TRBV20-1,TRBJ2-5,CSASQKKETQYF,TGCAGTGCTAGTCAGAAAAAAGAGACCCAGTACTTC
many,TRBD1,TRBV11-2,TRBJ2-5,CASSLGYRDRGRETQYF,TGTGCCAGCAGCTTAGGATACCGGGACAGGGGGCGGGAGACCCAGTACTTC
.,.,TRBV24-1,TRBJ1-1,CATRKRSRLNTEAFF,TGTGCCACCAGAAAACGATCCAGGCTGAACACTGAAGCTTTCTTT
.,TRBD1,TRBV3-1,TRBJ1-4,CASSQMGQGAGKLFF,TGTGCCAGCAGCCAGATGGGACAGGGGGCGGGAAAACTGTTTTTT
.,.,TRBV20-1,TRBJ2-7,CSARVLGYSYEQYF,TGCAGTGCTAGAGTACTAGGGTACTCCTACGAGCAGTACTTC
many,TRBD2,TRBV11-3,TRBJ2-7,CASSLGGGRTHEQYF,TGTGCCAGCAGCTTAGGGGGCGGGAGGACCCACGAGCAGTACTTC
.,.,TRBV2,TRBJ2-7,CASKIRVNSYEQYF,TGTGCCAGCAAAATCCGGGTAAACTCCTACGAGCAGTACTTC
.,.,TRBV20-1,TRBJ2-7,CSARSVQGGYEQYF,TGCAGTGCTAGATCGGTACAGGGTGGTTACGAGCAGTACTTC
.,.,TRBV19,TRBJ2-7,CASSIDNRAYEQYF,TGTGCCAGTAGTATAGATAACAGGGCCTACGAGCAGTACTTC
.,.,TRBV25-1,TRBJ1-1,CASSEGPREGTEAFF,TGTGCCAGCAGTGAGGGGCCCCGCGAGGGCACTGAAGCTTTCTTT
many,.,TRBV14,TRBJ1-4,CASSQEGMTNEKLFF,TGTGCCAGCAGCCAAGAAGGAATGACTAATGAAAAACTGTTTTTT
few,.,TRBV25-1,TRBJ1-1,CASSNLEPNTEAFF,TGTGCCAGCAGTAATCTCGAGCCTAACACTGAAGCTTTCTTT
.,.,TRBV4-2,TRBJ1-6,CASSQDRGPDSPLHF,TGTGCCAGCAGCCAAGACAGGGGCCCTGATTCACCCCTCCACTTT
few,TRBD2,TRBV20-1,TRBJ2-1,CSANAGGPPHNEQFF,TGCAGTGCTAATGCGGGAGGGCCGCCCCACAATGAGCAGTTCTTC